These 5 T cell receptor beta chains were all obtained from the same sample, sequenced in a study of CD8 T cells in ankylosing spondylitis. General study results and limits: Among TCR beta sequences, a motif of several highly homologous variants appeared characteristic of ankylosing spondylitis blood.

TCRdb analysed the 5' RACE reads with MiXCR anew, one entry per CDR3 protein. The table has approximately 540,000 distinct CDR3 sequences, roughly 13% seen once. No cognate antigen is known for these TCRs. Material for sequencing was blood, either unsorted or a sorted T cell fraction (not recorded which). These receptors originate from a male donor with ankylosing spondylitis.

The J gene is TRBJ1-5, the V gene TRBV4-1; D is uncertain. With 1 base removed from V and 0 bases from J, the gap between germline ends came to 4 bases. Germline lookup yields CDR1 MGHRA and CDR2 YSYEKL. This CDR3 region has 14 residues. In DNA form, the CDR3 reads TGCGCCAGCAGCCAAGCCATTAGCAATCAGCCCCAGCATTTT. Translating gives CASSQAISNQPQHF.

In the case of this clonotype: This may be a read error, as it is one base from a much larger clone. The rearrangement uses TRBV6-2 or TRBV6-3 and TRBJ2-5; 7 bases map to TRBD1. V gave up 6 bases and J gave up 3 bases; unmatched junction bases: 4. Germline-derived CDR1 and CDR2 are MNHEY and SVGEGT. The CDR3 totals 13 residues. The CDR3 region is CASRGQAEETQYF. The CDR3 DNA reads TGTGCCAGCAGAGGACAGGCCGAAGAGACCCAGTACTTC.

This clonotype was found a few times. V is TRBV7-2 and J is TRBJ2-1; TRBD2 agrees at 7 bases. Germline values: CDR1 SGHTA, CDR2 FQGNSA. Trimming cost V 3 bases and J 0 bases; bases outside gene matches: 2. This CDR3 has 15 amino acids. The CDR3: CASSLSGTSYNEQFF. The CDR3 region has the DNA TGTGCCAGCAGCTTGAGCGGGACCTCCTACAATGAGCAGTTCTTC.

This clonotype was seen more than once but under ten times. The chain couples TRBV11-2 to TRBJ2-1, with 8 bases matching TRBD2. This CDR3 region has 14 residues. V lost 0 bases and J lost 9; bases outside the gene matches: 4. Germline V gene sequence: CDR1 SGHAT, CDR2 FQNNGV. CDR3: CASSLDVLAGEQFF. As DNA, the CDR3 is TGTGCCAGCAGCTTAGATGTCCTAGCGGGTGAGCAGTTCTTC.

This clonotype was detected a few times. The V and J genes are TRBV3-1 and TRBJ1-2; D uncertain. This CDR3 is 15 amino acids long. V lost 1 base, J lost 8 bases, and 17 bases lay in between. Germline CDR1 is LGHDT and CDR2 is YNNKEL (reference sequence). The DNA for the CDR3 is TGTGCCAGCAGCCAAGCGATCGGCCCCCTGGGGGGCTACACCTTC. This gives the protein CASSQAIGPLGGYTF.